The source of this T cell receptor beta chain is a study of T cells after yellow fever vaccination. Looking at the study overall: Fractions low in cell number were prepared with SMART-Seq v4 Ultra Low Input. The study's findings and limits: Faster peaking, at day 5 versus 15, marked a secondary response that was weaker.

Template-switching 5'RACE yielded the TCR cDNA; a universal primer site and UMIs were added in the process. Via MiXCR, TCRdb re-called the 5' RACE reads, giving one row per CDR3 protein. The sample has 250,000 or so distinct CDR3 sequences; about 3.7% are singletons. Between the trimmed V and J ends, which lost 7 bases and 3 bases, there was a span of 18 bases. The CDR3 spans 15 residues. The germline CDR1 and CDR2 sequences are SNHLY and FYNNEI. This clonotype was observed at least ten times. Its antigen is unknown. The rearrangement uses TRBV2 and TRBJ2-5, with D unresolved. The clonotype comes from a man aged 18 to 29 who received the YFV17D yellow fever vaccine. The sequencing here drew on PBMCs, taken 15 days after the yellow fever booster vaccination. CDR3 loop: CASTKNRAREETQYF. The CDR3 region has the DNA TGTGCCAGCACTAAAAATCGGGCTAGGGAAGAGACCCAGTACTTC.